This T cell receptor (beta chain) was sequenced for a study of shared T cell receptors in the human thymus (dated by TCRdb to about 2021). About the study as a whole: The study examined how self-reactive, shared T-cell receptor alpha chains are generated in the human thymus.

As regards this clone: Its specific antigen is unknown. Nothing much larger sits one base from this clone, and base qualities are not available.

The library was produced with the immunoSEQ multiplex PCR assay. TCRdb holds this immuneACCESS table with in-frame rearrangements only. Some clones are missing; in checked studies, unresolved V genes explain under half, and the rest has no known cause. A total of hundreds of thousands of clones appear in this sample, approximately 78% of them only once. Of the sample, about 0.014% falls within the top ten clones. CDR1 MDHEN and CDR2 SYDVKM are derived from the germline V gene. V and J are truncated by 6 bases and 0 bases respectively, leaving an intervening sequence of 18 bases. The CDR3 covers 16 residues, taking in both the cysteine and the phenylalanine. Just the 48-base CDR3 DNA is kept, in frame starting at base 1. The same sample was also studied in work on human thymus T cells. The second study reports: The donors were immunologically healthy infants in Finland who had open corrective cardiac surgery for congenital heart defects. Thymus tissue was obtained as surgical resects removed during corrective cardiac surgery. V and J gene segment usage appeared biased in both thymic and peripheral blood repertoires. According to the related research, thymic TCR repertoires were highly overlapping among unrelated individuals. TCR alpha and beta repertoires from seven to nine infant thymus samples and a few related peripheral blood samples were characterized in the study. The cohort included several male and a couple of female infants, with donor ages spanning 7 to 244 days. After being mechanically released from the tissue, thymocytes were kept at -70 degrees C in pellets of about 9-34 million cells. Genomic DNA was extracted from frozen cell pellets with a QIAsymphony instrument. TCRB and TCRAD loci were amplified from a standardized quantity of quality-controlled genomic DNA using the immunoSEQ multiplex PCR assay. Amplicons spanned the V(D)J region at a length sufficient to cover the CDR3 and identify V and J genes. The commercial immunoSEQ service was used to sequence amplicons on an Illumina platform. Primer bias and sequencing errors were corrected using previously described methods, and TCRAD and TCRB definitions followed the IMGT database. Repertoires were analysed with immunoSEQ Analyzer 3.0 and VDJTools, covering basic statistics, V/J segment usage, diversity estimates, rarefaction and pairwise overlap. Diversity was estimated using the Chao1, ChaoE, Efron-Thisted, Shannon and inverse Simpson indices, and was also estimated on datasets down-sampled to the size of the smallest sample. For repertoire overlap, CDR3 nucleotide sequence, V gene and J gene had to match strictly, and clustering was done by Jaccard-based multidimensional scaling. On average, thymus samples yielded some 810,000 unique TCRB clonotypes, whereas blood samples yielded 65,000 to 100,000.

The rearranged segments are TRBV28 and TRBJ2-7; the D segment could be TRBD1, given 6 matching bases. Sequencing used thymocytes. The clonotype comes from a boy in the first two years of life with a congenital heart defect. Donor details come from another sample of the same person, matched by shared clones. The CDR3 sequence is CASSPRLTGRSYEQYF. At the DNA level, the sequence is TGTGCCAGCAGCCCACGTCTAACAGGGCGCTCCTACGAGCAGTACTTC.